The sequence of this TCR beta chain was determined in a study of blood T cell repertoires in COVID-19. Per the germline V gene, CDR1 is SGHVS and CDR2 is FQNEAQ. V lost 3 bases and J lost 10, with 9 bases in between. The CDR3 contains 11 residues. Produced via immunoSEQ multiplex PCR; TCRdb's table is partial and in-frame only. The table shows roughly 220,000 clones, with roughly 84% occurring only once. This clone has just a few counts. Sequenced material: peripheral blood. The TCR sequence derives from a woman aged 60 to 75 who had recovered from COVID-19. The V and J genes are TRBV7-8 and TRBJ1-1; D perhaps matches TRBD1 (5 bases). The CDR3 is CASSLGGIAFF. In nucleotides, the CDR3 is TGTGCCAGCAGCTTGGGGGGGATAGCTTTCTTT.